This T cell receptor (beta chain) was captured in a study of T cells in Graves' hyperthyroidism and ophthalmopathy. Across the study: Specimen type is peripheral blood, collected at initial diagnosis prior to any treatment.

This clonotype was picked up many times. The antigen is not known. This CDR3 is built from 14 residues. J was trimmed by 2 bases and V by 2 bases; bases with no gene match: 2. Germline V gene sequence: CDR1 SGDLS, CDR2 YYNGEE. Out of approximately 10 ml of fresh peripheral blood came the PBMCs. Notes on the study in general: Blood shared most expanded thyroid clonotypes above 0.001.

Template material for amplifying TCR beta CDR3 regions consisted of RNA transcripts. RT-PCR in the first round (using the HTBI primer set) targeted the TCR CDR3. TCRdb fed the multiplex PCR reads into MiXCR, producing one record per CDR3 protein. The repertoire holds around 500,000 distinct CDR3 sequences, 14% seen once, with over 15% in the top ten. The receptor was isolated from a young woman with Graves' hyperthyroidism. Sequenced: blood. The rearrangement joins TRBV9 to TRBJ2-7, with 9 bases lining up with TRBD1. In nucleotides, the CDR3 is TGTGCCAGCAGCGTCGGACAGGGGACCTACGAGCAGTACTTC. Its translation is CASSVGQGTYEQYF. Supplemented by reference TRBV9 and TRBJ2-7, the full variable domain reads DSGVTQTPKHLITATGQRVTLRCSPRSGDLSVYWYQQSLDQGLQFLIQYYNGEERAKGNILERFSAQQFPDLHSELNLSSLELGDSALYFCASSVGQGTYEQYFGPGTRLTVT.